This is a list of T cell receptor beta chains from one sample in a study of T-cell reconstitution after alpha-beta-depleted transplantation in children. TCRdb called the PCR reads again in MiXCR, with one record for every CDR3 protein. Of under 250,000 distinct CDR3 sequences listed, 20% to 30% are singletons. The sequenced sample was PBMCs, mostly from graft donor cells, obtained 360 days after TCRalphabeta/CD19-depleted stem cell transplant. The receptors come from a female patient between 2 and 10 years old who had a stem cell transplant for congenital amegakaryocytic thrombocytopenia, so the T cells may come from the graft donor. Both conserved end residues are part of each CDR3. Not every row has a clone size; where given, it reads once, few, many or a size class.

CDR3 protein: CASRMSVVKGNEQFF; J gene: TRBJ2-1; V gene: TRBV5-4; clone size: .
CDR3 protein: CATSRVVQSGEKLFF; J gene: TRBJ1-4; V gene: TRBV15; clone size: few
CDR3 protein: CASSFLASNSGNTIYF; J gene: TRBJ1-3; V gene: TRBV11-3; clone size: .
CDR3 protein: CASSRGGSSYNEQFF; J gene: TRBJ2-1; V gene: TRBV6-1; clone size: few
CDR3 protein: CASSFIGDTSTDTQYF; J gene: TRBJ2-3; V gene: TRBV12-3/TRBV12-4; clone size: .
CDR3 protein: CSARPLAGVNEYEQFF; J gene: TRBJ2-1; V gene: TRBV20-1; clone size: .
CDR3 protein: CASSLFSGSGYTQYF; J gene: TRBJ2-3; V gene: TRBV5-5; clone size: .
CDR3 protein: CATGSGTSAYNEQFF; J gene: TRBJ2-1; V gene: TRBV24-1; clone size: .
CDR3 protein: CASSLVASGTYEQYF; J gene: TRBJ2-7; V gene: TRBV5-1; clone size: few
CDR3 protein: CASTLPGAGAYDGYTF; J gene: TRBJ1-2; V gene: TRBV7-8; clone size: .
CDR3 protein: CASSRSQAGALKQYF; J gene: TRBJ2-7; V gene: TRBV14; clone size: .
CDR3 protein: CASSARGRGTDTQYF; J gene: TRBJ2-3; V gene: TRBV12-3/TRBV12-4; clone size: few
CDR3 protein: CSAPDRGRDNEQFF; J gene: TRBJ2-1; V gene: TRBV20-1; clone size: many
CDR3 protein: CASSLVTPNTGELFF; J gene: TRBJ2-2; V gene: TRBV7-8; clone size: once
CDR3 protein: CASSPHPALGYGYTF; J gene: TRBJ1-2; V gene: TRBV9; clone size: .
CDR3 protein: CAISEVLTWGYTF; J gene: TRBJ1-2; V gene: TRBV10-3; clone size: .
CDR3 protein: CSATGEGNQPQHF; J gene: TRBJ1-5; V gene: TRBV20-1; clone size: few
CDR3 protein: CASSHPGEGAYEQYF; J gene: TRBJ2-7; V gene: TRBV4-1; clone size: .
CDR3 protein: CASSYGDRAYRIPDSPLHF; J gene: TRBJ1-6; V gene: TRBV18; clone size: once
CDR3 protein: CASSTAGQGSYEQYF; J gene: TRBJ2-7; V gene: TRBV5-1; clone size: .
CDR3 protein: CATSRDFYGNYGYTF; J gene: TRBJ1-2; V gene: TRBV15; clone size: few
CDR3 protein: CAIGTGLGDSPLHF; J gene: TRBJ1-6; V gene: TRBV10-3; clone size: .
CDR3 protein: CASSHGQGLAQPQHF; J gene: TRBJ1-5; V gene: TRBV7-2; clone size: .
CDR3 protein: CASSITGSSYNEQFF; J gene: TRBJ2-1; V gene: TRBV19; clone size: .
CDR3 protein: CAISGGSNQPQHF; J gene: TRBJ1-5; V gene: TRBV10-3; clone size: many
CDR3 protein: CASSESGASGGEETQYF; J gene: TRBJ2-5; V gene: TRBV6-1; clone size: .